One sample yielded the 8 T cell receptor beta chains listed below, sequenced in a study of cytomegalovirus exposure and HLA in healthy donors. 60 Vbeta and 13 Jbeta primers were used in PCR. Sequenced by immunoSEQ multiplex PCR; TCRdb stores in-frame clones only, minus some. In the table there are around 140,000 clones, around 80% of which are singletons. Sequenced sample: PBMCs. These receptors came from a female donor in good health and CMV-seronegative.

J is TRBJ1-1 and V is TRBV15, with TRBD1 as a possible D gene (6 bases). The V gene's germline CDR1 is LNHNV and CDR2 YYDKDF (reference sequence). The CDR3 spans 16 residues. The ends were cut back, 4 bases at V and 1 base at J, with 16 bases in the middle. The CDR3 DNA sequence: TGTGCCACCAGCAAAGGGGGAACAGGAGAGAACACTGAAGCTTTCTTT. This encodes CATSKGGTGENTEAFF. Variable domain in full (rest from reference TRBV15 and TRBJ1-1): DAMVIQNPRYQVTQFGKPVTLSCSQTLNHNVMYWYQQKSSQAPKLLFHYYDKDFNNEADTPDNFQSRRPNTSFCFLDIRSPGLGDTAMYLCATSKGGTGENTEAFFGQGTRLTVV.

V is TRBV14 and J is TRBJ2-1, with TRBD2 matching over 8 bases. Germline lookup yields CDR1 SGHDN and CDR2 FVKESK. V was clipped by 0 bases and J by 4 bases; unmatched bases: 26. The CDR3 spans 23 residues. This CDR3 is CASSQDIRVAGGLTSLIYNEQFF. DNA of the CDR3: TGTGCCAGCAGCCAAGACATTAGGGTCGCGGGAGGCCTCACCTCCTTGATTTACAATGAGCAGTTCTTC.

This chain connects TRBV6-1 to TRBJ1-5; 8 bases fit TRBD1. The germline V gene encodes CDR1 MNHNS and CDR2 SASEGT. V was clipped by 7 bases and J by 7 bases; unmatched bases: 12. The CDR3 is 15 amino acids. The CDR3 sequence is CASTRFGQGPQPQHF. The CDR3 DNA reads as TGTGCCAGCACCCGATTCGGACAGGGACCGCAGCCCCAGCATTTT.

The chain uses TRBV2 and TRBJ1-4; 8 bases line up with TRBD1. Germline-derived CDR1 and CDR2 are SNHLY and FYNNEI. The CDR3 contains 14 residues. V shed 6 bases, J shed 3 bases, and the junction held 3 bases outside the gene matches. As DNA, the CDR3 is TGTGCCAGCAGGCGGACAGGGCCTAATGAAAAACTGTTTTTT. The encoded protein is CASRRTGPNEKLFF.

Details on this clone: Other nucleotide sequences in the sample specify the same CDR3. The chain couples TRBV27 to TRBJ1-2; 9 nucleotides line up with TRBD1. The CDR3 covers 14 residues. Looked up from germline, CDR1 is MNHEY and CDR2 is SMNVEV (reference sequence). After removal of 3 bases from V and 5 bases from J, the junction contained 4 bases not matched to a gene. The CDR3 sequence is CASSLRQGGYGYTF. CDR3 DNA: TGTGCCAGCAGTTTGCGACAGGGGGGGTATGGCTACACCTTC.

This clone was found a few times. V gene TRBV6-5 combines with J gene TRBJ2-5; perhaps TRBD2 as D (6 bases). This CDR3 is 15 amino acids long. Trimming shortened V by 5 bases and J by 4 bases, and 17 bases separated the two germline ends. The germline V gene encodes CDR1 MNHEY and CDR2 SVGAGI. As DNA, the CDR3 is TGTGCCAGCAGTCCCTTGGGGGGTGGGAGAGAGACCCAGTACTTC. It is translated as CASSPLGGGRETQYF.

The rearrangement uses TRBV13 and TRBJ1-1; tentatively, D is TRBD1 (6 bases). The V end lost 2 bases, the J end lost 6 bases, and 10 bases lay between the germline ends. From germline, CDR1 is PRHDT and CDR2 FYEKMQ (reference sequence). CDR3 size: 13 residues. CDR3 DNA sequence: TGTGCCAGCAGCTTACAGGGGCTGGCTGAAGCTTTCTTT. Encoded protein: CASSLQGLAEAFF.

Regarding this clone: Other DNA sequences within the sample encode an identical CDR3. The CDR3 region has the DNA TGTGCCAGCAGCCCTGACAGGGGCAATCAGCCCCAGCATTTT. Its translation is CASSPDRGNQPQHF. This rearrangement joins TRBV7-2 to TRBJ1-5; 7 positions agree with TRBD1. From germline, CDR1 is SGHTA and CDR2 FQGNSA. This CDR3 has 14 amino acids. Losses at the gene ends were 5 bases for V and 2 bases for J; bases not matched to a gene: 3.